The clone carrying this T cell receptor (beta chain) was observed a few times. Its target is not known. This sample was taken from a study of blood T cells in healthy people across ages. Findings and limits, study-wide: Versus aged donors, long-lived donors had higher diversity and more naive CD4+ cells. A roughly linear age-dependent decrease characterized TCR beta diversity per million T cells. Observed TCR beta diversity showed a strong correlation with the percentage of naive T cells as measured by flow cytometry.

Germline CDR1 reads SGHTA; CDR2 reads FQGNSA. The V end lost 1 base, the J end lost 6 bases, and 10 bases lay between the germline ends. This CDR3 spans 14 amino acids. Next came a second PCR, run for about 7 to 12 cycles, which used a sample-barcoded 5' primer along with a J-beta primer mix. Unique molecular identifiers of 12 random nucleotides labeled each cDNA. TCRdb used MiXCR to reprocess the 5' RACE reads, holding one entry per CDR3 protein. The data show around 710,000 distinct CDR3 sequences, around 46% seen once. Input material: blood. The sequence was collected from a woman between 55 and 75 years old in good health. V gene TRBV7-2 combines with J gene TRBJ2-1; TRBD2 might be the D (5 bases). This CDR3 reads CASSLEGLLNEQFF. Written as DNA, the CDR3 is TGTGCCAGCAGCTTAGAAGGACTCCTCAATGAGCAGTTCTTC.